Sequencing of this T cell receptor beta chain was carried out in a study of cytomegalovirus exposure and HLA in healthy donors. The study's findings and limits: Under in vitro conditions, three CMV-associated chains were confirmed as specific for CMV antigens. Presence/absence analyses supposed approximately even sequencing depth among donors. When the data were analyzed later, several of the most significant clusters appeared to be linked to common viral pathogens.

With regard to this clone: Its target is unknown.

V was trimmed by 2 bases and J by 7 bases, leaving 12 bases between them. The CDR3 loop spans 14 amino acids. Germline CDR1 reads MNHEY; CDR2 reads SMNVEV (reference sequence). The PCR contained 60 Vbeta and 13 Jbeta primers. The method was immunoSEQ multiplex PCR; TCRdb's version includes in-frame clones alone and lacks a portion of them. Of fewer than 85,000 clones listed, 78% are singletons. This sequence originates from a man between 18 and 35 years old in good health and CMV-seropositive. The source material was PBMCs. V is TRBV27 and J is TRBJ1-5; tentatively, D is TRBD1 (6 bases). CDR3 protein: CASSLAGAEQPQHF. DNA for the CDR3: TGTGCCAGCAGTTTAGCGGGGGCGGAACAGCCCCAGCATTTT.